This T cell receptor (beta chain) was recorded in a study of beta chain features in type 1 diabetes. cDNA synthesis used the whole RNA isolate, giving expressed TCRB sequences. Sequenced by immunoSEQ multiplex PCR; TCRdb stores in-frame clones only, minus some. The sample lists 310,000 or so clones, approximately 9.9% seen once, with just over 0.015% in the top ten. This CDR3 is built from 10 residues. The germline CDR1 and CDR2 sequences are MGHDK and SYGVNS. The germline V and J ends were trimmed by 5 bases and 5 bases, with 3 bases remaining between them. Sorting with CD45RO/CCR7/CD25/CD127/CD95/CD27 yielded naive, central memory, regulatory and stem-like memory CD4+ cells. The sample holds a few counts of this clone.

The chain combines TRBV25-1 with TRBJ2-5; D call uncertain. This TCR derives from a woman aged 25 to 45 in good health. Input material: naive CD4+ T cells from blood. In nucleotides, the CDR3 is TGTGCCAGCAGTCGGGAGACCCAGTACTTC. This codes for CASSRETQYF.